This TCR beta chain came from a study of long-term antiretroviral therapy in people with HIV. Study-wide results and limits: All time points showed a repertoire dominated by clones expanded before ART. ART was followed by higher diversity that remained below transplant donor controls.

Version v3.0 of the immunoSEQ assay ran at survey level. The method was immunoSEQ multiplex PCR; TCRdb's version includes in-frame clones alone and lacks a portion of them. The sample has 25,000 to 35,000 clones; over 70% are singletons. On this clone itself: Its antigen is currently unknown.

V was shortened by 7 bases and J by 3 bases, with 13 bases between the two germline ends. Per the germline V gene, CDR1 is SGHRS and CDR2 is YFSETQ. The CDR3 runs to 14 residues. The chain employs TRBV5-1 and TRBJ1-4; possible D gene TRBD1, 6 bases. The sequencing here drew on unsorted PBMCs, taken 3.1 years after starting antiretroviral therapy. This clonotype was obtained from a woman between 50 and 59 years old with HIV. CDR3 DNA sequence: TGCGCCAGCGGGCCCGGACAGCCTAATGAAAAACTGTTTTTT. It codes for CASGPGQPNEKLFF.